Below are 6 T cell receptor beta chains sequenced from a single sample in a study of technical replicates of blood from a few donors. The protocol was immunoSEQ multiplex PCR, while the TCRdb copy is restricted to in-frame clones and leaves out a portion. The sample holds approximately 97,000 clones, approximately 95% seen once. Material for sequencing was T cells isolated from PBMCs. The receptors were sampled from a human donor in good health.

V usage is TRBV4-3 and J usage is TRBJ2-1, with D perhaps TRBD2 (5 bases). Germline loops: CDR1 LGHNA, CDR2 YSLEER. This CDR3 has 12 residues. V lost 5 bases, J lost 7 bases, and 9 bases lay in between. The CDR3 loop reads CASSGGANEQFF. The CDR3 region has the DNA TGCGCCAGCAGCGGAGGAGCGAATGAGCAGTTCTTC.

The chain couples TRBV7-9 to TRBJ2-5; 8 nucleotides match TRBD2. V was pared by 1 base and J by 6 bases, with 10 bases of the junction left unmatched. Germline V lookup: CDR1 SEHNR, CDR2 FQNEAQ (reference sequence). This CDR3 has 16 residues. CDR3 residues: CASSLDPGLVPKTQYF. CDR3 bases: TGTGCCAGCAGCTTAGATCCGGGACTAGTTCCGAAGACCCAGTACTTC.

This chain joins TRBV10-3 and TRBJ1-5; 9 nucleotides match TRBD1. The germline V gene encodes CDR1 ENHRY and CDR2 SYGVKD. There are 14 residues in the CDR3. Losses at the gene ends were 7 bases for V and 7 bases for J; bases not matched to a gene: 8. CDR3 protein: CAITDNRGQQPQHF. The CDR3 nucleotides read TGTGCCATCACTGATAACAGGGGGCAACAGCCCCAGCATTTT.

This rearrangement joins TRBV10-3 to TRBJ1-3; 9 nucleotides align to TRBD1. Germline V gene data show CDR1 as ENHRY and CDR2 as SYGVKD. This CDR3 is built from 15 residues. The junction had 3 bases not matched to a gene; V was cut back by 4 bases and J by 2 bases. The CDR3 here is CAISGQGGAGNTIYF. The CDR3 DNA reads as TGTGCCATCAGTGGACAGGGGGGAGCTGGAAACACCATATATTTT.

This clone was counted once. This chain joins TRBV28 and TRBJ1-1; D is possibly TRBD1 (6 bases). There are 12 residues in the CDR3. Per germline, CDR1 MDHEN and CDR2 SYDVKM. Trimming removed 4 bases from V and 8 bases from J, with 11 bases in between. As DNA, the CDR3 is TGTGCCAGCAGTTACCAGGGGTTGGAAGCTTTCTTT. It specifies CASSYQGLEAFF.

This chain uses TRBV6-1 with TRBJ1-5; TRBD1 is a possible D gene (6 bases). V lost 6 bases, J lost 0 bases, and 12 bases lay in between. CDR1 MNHNS and CDR2 SASEGT come from the germline V gene. The length of the CDR3 is 15 residues. The CDR3 is CASRGGGYSNQPQHF. In DNA form, the CDR3 reads TGTGCCAGCAGGGGAGGGGGTTATAGCAATCAGCCCCAGCATTTT.